The 8 T cell receptor beta chains presented below share a single source sample, sequenced in a study of T-cell memory formation after mild COVID-19 (dated by TCRdb to the early 2020s). The library was made by 5' RACE. TCRdb shows the sequencer as Illumina NovaSeq 6000. TCRdb redid the processing of the public reads, applying fastp at Q25 and MiXCR, and retained in-frame beta chains. Duplicate CDR3 protein sequences are folded into a single record with the most common DNA and genes. The table for this sample lists fewer than 250,000 distinct CDR3 sequences; 10% to 13% of them were counted only once. The top ten hold under 3.5% of the sample. Sequenced material: PBMCs or a T cell subset sorted from them (not recorded which). The receptors come from a man aged 18 to 30 who had mild COVID-19 (a few samples of this study predate the infection). The sample titles of this study are shuffled in the database, so cell type and time point are left out; the donor was told from shared clones.

This clonotype has just a few counts. The gene calls are TRBV29-1 and TRBJ1-4, with D unclear. The CDR3 loop spans 13 amino acids. Germline values: CDR1 SQVTM, CDR2 ANQGSEA. V lost 6 bases and J lost 7, with 15 bases in between. CDR3 in amino acids: CSVGLKAGEKLFF. For the CDR3, the DNA is TGCAGCGTGGGCCTCAAGGCGGGTGAAAAACTGTTTTTT.

This clonotype was seen at least ten times. The V and J genes are TRBV12-3 or TRBV12-4 and TRBJ2-3; D is unclear. The CDR3 runs 12 residues. V lost 1 base, J lost 5 bases, and 4 bases lay in between. As DNA, the CDR3 is TGTGCCAGCAGTTTAGGTGTAGATACGCAGTATTTT. Protein sequence: CASSLGVDTQYF.

A few counts support this clonotype. The rearrangement links TRBV2 to TRBJ2-4; TRBD2 might be the D (6 bases). Trimming stripped 4 bases from V and 0 bases from J, with 10 bases between. CDR1 SNHLY and CDR2 FYNNEI come from the germline V gene. The CDR3 loop spans 15 amino acids. The DNA of the CDR3 is TGTGCCAGCAGTGCGGACTACATAGCCAAAAACATTCAGTACTTC. Protein: CASSADYIAKNIQYF. Combining the CDR3 with reference TRBV2 and TRBJ2-4 gives the whole variable domain EPEVTQTPSHQVTQMGQEVILRCVPISNHLYFYWYRQILGQKVEFLVSFYNNEISEKSEIFDDQFSVERPDGSNFTLKIRSTKLEDSAMYFCASSADYIAKNIQYFGAGTRLSVL.

V gene TRBV11-3 combines with J gene TRBJ2-2; no firm D call. This CDR3 contains 13 residues. CDR1 and CDR2 from the germline V gene are SGHNT and YENEEA. V lost 3 bases, J lost 3 bases, and 5 bases lay in between. CDR3 amino acids: CASSFTDTGELFF. The CDR3, as DNA: TGTGCCAGCAGCTTTACAGACACCGGGGAGCTGTTTTTT.

The chain has TRBV12-3 or TRBV12-4 and TRBJ2-5, with 8 bases aligning to TRBD1. J was trimmed by 5 bases and V by 6 bases; bases with no gene match: 8. This CDR3 has 14 residues. The CDR3 coding sequence is TGTGCCAGCAGCCTAGGACGGACAGGGGAGACCCAGTACTTC. The encoded protein is CASSLGRTGETQYF.

The sample holds a few counts of this clonotype. The V call is TRBV4-1, the J call TRBJ1-1; D may be TRBD1 (5 bases). Trimming cost V 0 bases and J 11 bases, with 22 bases left between them. In germline, CDR1 is MGHRA, CDR2 YSYEKL. This CDR3 is built from 16 residues. CDR3 nucleotides: TGCGCCAGCAGCCAAGATCGATTCGGACTAGGGGTTTCGGCTTTCTTT. Translation gives CASSQDRFGLGVSAFF.

This clonotype came up many times. The V gene is TRBV6-5, the J gene TRBJ1-6; D remains ambiguous. CDR3 length: 12 residues. CDR1 is MNHEY, CDR2 SVGAGI, per germline. The ends were cut back, 8 bases at V and 4 bases at J, with 6 bases in the middle. The CDR3 DNA follows: TGTGCCAGCCGCAGTTATAATTCACCCCTCCACTTT. Protein: CASRSYNSPLHF.

This clonotype was counted only a few times. The chain employs TRBV5-5 and TRBJ2-7; TRBD2 matches at 8 bases. Germline CDR1 SGHKS, CDR2 YYEKEE (reference sequence). J gave up 11 bases and V 0 bases, and 4 bases lay outside the gene matches. CDR3 size: 12 residues. CDR3 residues: CASSLEAGVEYF. CDR3 in DNA: TGTGCCAGCAGCTTGGAAGCGGGGGTTGAGTACTTC.